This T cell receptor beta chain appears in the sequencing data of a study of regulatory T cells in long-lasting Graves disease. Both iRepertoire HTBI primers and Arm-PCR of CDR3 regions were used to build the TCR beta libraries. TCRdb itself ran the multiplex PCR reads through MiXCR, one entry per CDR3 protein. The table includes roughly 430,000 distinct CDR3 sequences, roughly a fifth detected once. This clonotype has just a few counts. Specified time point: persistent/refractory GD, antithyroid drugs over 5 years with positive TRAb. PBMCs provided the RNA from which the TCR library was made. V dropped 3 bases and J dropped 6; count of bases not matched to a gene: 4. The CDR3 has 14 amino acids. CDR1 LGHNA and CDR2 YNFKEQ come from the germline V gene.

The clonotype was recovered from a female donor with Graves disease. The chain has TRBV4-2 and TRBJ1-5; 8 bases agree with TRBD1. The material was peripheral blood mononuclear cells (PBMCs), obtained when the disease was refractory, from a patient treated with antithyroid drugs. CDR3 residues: CASSQGQVGQPQHF. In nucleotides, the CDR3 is TGTGCCAGCAGCCAGGGACAGGTTGGTCAGCCCCAGCATTTT.